The 29 T cell receptor beta chains reported below all come from one sample, sequenced in a study of identical twins. TCRdb analysed the 5' RACE reads with MiXCR anew, one entry per CDR3 protein. The data hold more than 650,000 distinct CDR3 sequences, with less than 7% observed a single time. Sequencing was carried out using naive T cells sorted from blood. The receptors stem from a man aged 18-30 years in good health.

This clonotype has a count of ten or more. The chain carries TRBV4-1 and TRBJ2-1; 11 bases align to TRBD2. The CDR3 extends over 16 amino acids. CDR1 MGHRA and CDR2 YSYEKL come from the germline V gene. The V and J ends lost 6 bases and 4 bases, in that order; junction bases with no gene match: 8. CDR3 protein: CASRRIAGGPYNEQFF. CDR3 DNA sequence: TGCGCCAGCAGACGCATAGCGGGAGGGCCTTACAATGAGCAGTTCTTC.

This clonotype was counted many times. CDR3 residues: CASRADGTRYGEQFF. The DNA of the CDR3 is TGTGCCAGCAGGGCAGACGGGACTAGATATGGTGAGCAGTTCTTC. V is TRBV9 and J is TRBJ2-1; TRBD2 matches at 8 bases. J lost 9 bases, V lost 5 bases, and 13 bases had no gene match. Germline CDR1 SGDLS, CDR2 YYNGEE. The CDR3 length is 15 residues.

The sample holds many counts of this clonotype. The chain uses TRBV12-3 or TRBV12-4 and TRBJ2-7; tentative D call: TRBD1 (6 bases). Trimming removed 3 bases from V and 10 bases from J, with 19 bases in between. This CDR3 is 14 amino acids long. The DNA of the CDR3 is TGTGCCAGCAGTTTCGGTCGGACAGCTTTCGATCAGTACTTC. Protein: CASSFGRTAFDQYF.

The CDR3 nucleotides are TGTGCCAGCTCCACGACCTGGGATCCTCAAGAGACCCAGTACTTC. Residues: CASSTTWDPQETQYF. The chain employs TRBV7-6 and TRBJ2-5, with D unresolved. V lost 8 bases to trimming and J lost 2 bases, with 18 bases between them. Germline values: CDR1 SGHVS, CDR2 FNYEAQ. This CDR3 comprises 15 residues.

This clonotype was recorded at least ten times. This rearrangement joins TRBV20-1 to TRBJ2-7, with TRBD1 matching over 8 bases. The CDR3 consists of 14 residues. After removal of 4 bases from V and 1 base from J, the junction contained 6 bases not matched to a gene. CDR1 and CDR2 from the germline V gene are DFQATT and SNEGSKA (reference sequence). CDR3: CSAKVRDRSYEQYF. The CDR3 nucleotides read TGCAGTGCTAAGGTCCGGGACAGGTCCTACGAGCAGTACTTC.

This clonotype was counted many times. The J gene is TRBJ2-2, the V gene TRBV5-1; D call uncertain. This CDR3 contains 14 residues. Trimming stripped 6 bases from V and 0 bases from J, with 9 bases between. Per the germline V gene, CDR1 is SGHRS and CDR2 is YFSETQ. CDR3 in DNA: TGCGCCAGCATGTCAGCAGCGAACACCGGGGAGCTGTTTTTT. This codes for CASMSAANTGELFF. The variable domain in full, completed from reference TRBV5-1 and TRBJ2-2, reads KAGVTQTPRYLIKTRGQQVTLSCSPISGHRSVSWYQQTPGQGLQFLFEYFSETQRNKGNFPGRFSGRQFSNSRSEMNVSTLELGDSALYLCASMSAANTGELFFGEGSRLTVL.

This clonotype was observed a handful of times. The gene calls are TRBV2 and TRBJ2-4; no reliable D call. The CDR3 length is 13 residues. Trimming took off 7 bases at V and 8 bases at J, with 15 bases between the two ends. The germline V gene has CDR1 SNHLY and CDR2 FYNNEI. The CDR3 DNA follows: TGTGCCAGCAACCCATACAGAGGTGACATTCAGTACTTC. Its protein is CASNPYRGDIQYF.

This chain uses TRBV7-2 with TRBJ2-2, with a weak D call TRBD2 (5 bases). V lost 5 bases and J lost 0, with 13 bases in between. Germline lookup yields CDR1 SGHTA and CDR2 FQGNSA. The CDR3 runs 16 residues. As DNA, the CDR3 is TGTGCCAGCAGCCCAAGCGGACTCACGAACACCGGGGAGCTGTTTTTT. Translation: CASSPSGLTNTGELFF.

This clonotype was detected ten times or more. The genes are TRBV6-2 or TRBV6-3 and TRBJ2-1, with a weak D call TRBD1 (6 bases). Germline CDR1 MNHEY, CDR2 SVGEGT. The V end was cut by 3 bases, the J end by 9 bases, with 15 bases between. The CDR3 runs to 14 residues. CDR3 nucleotides: TGTGCCAGCAGTTATGCTTTACAGGGCGGTGAGCAGTTCTTC. Its protein product is CASSYALQGGEQFF.

In this sample, this clonotype turned up many times. This chain joins TRBV12-3 or TRBV12-4 and TRBJ2-2; D call uncertain. This CDR3 is 15 amino acids long. V dropped 8 bases and J dropped 0 bases, with 13 bases sitting between them. CDR3 sequence: CASPETKANTGELFF. DNA for the CDR3: TGTGCCAGCCCGGAAACAAAAGCGAACACCGGGGAGCTGTTTTTT.

This clonotype was seen many times. The chain uses TRBV24-1 and TRBJ2-2, with no clear D. The CDR3 length is 13 residues. Per the germline V gene, CDR1 is KGHDR and CDR2 is SFDVKD. V lost 1 base to trimming and J lost 6 bases, with 5 bases between them. The CDR3, as DNA: TGTGCCACCAGTGATTTCCTCGCCGGGGAGCTGTTTTTT. Its protein product is CATSDFLAGELFF.

The chain has TRBV29-1 and TRBJ1-3; D not certain. The germline CDR1 and CDR2 sequences are SQVTM and ANQGSEA. V was cut by 3 bases and J by 0 bases, with 9 bases left in between. CDR3 size: 14 residues. CDR3 nucleotide sequence: TGCAGCGTTGAGAAGGTTAACTCTGGAAACACCATATATTTT. This gives the protein CSVEKVNSGNTIYF.

This clonotype was observed at least ten times. The V call is TRBV12-3 or TRBV12-4, the J call TRBJ2-1; 8 bases fit TRBD2. V shed 7 bases and J 8 bases; nucleotides not matched to a gene: 16. The CDR3 is 16 amino acids. The CDR3 reads CASTDGLALQGDEQFF. As DNA, the CDR3 is TGTGCCAGCACCGACGGACTAGCCCTTCAAGGCGATGAGCAGTTCTTC.

This clonotype was detected only a few times. The chain carries TRBV12-3 or TRBV12-4 and TRBJ2-3; tentatively, D is TRBD1 or TRBD2 (7 bases each). V was cut by 8 bases and J by 4 bases, with 19 bases left in between. CDR3 length equals 15 residues. CDR3 nucleotides: TGTGCCAGCCGTCCAGGGGGGGCAGCTTCAGATACGCAGTATTTT. Its translation is CASRPGGAASDTQYF.

This clonotype was counted only a few times. The rearrangement joins TRBV6-5 to TRBJ2-4, with TRBD1 matching 8 bases. Trimming took 0 bases from V and 3 from J; bases not matched to a gene: 13. The CDR3 consists of 19 residues. Germline values: CDR1 MNHEY, CDR2 SVGAGI. CDR3 protein: CASSYSAPLQGVGKNIQYF. The CDR3, as DNA: TGTGCCAGCAGTTACTCGGCCCCACTACAGGGGGTCGGCAAAAACATTCAGTACTTC.

CDR3: CASSPGRNYEQYF. The CDR3 DNA follows: TGTGCCAGTAGTCCGGGACGGAACTACGAGCAGTACTTC. This chain links TRBV19 with TRBJ2-7, with D perhaps matching TRBD1 or TRBD2 (5 bases each). In germline, CDR1 is LNHDA, CDR2 SQIVND (reference sequence). V dropped 5 bases and J dropped 3 bases, with 11 bases sitting between them. The CDR3 has 13 amino acids.

V and J are TRBV4-3 and TRBJ2-3; 12 nucleotides match TRBD2. V was clipped by 1 base and J by 4 bases; unmatched bases: 3. The CDR3 spans 16 residues. Germline loops: CDR1 LGHNA, CDR2 YSLEER. Here the CDR3 DNA reads TGCGCCAGCAGCCAAGTTACTAGCGGGAGGTCAGATACGCAGTATTTT. As protein: CASSQVTSGRSDTQYF.

The chain uses TRBV27 and TRBJ1-4; D perhaps matches TRBD1 (6 bases). This CDR3 has 13 residues. CDR1 is MNHEY and CDR2 is SMNVEV in the germline V gene (reference sequence). V lost 8 bases and J lost 6, with 13 bases in between. The CDR3 DNA follows: TGTGCCAGCGGCTTACAGGGCCATGAAAAACTGTTTTTT. Translating gives CASGLQGHEKLFF. Variable domain in full (rest from reference TRBV27 and TRBJ1-4): EAQVTQNPRYLITVTGKKLTVTCSQNMNHEYMSWYRQDPGLGLRQIYYSMNVEVTDKGDVPEGYKVSRKEKRNFPLILESPSPNQTSLYFCASGLQGHEKLFFGSGTQLSVL.

This chain connects TRBV10-3 to TRBJ2-1; 12 bases match TRBD2. Germline V gene data show CDR1 as ENHRY and CDR2 as SYGVKD. Trimming took 10 bases from V and 9 from J; bases not matched to a gene: 13. The length of the CDR3 is 15 residues. Here the CDR3 reads CATATTASGRVEQFF. CDR3 bases: TGTGCCACCGCAACCACGGCTAGCGGGAGGGTTGAGCAGTTCTTC.

In this sample, this clonotype turned up many times. For the CDR3, the DNA is TGTGCCAGCAGCCAAGATTTAGGCAGCGGGAAAGAGACCCAGTACTTC. It translates to CASSQDLGSGKETQYF. V is TRBV4-2 and J is TRBJ2-5, with TRBD2 matching 7 bases. Germline-derived CDR1 and CDR2 are LGHNA and YNFKEQ. V lost 0 bases to trimming and J lost 3 bases; unmatched junction nucleotides: 7. This CDR3 region has 16 residues.

This clonotype was recorded a few times. This sequence joins TRBV6-4 and TRBJ2-1, with 10 positions matching TRBD2. Germline V CDR1 and CDR2: MRHNA, SNTAGT. The CDR3 runs to 16 residues. J gave up 0 bases and V 3 bases, and 2 bases lay outside the gene matches. The CDR3 nucleotides are TGTGCCAGCAGTGAGGCTAGCGGGAGCTCCTACAATGAGCAGTTCTTC. Its protein is CASSEASGSSYNEQFF.

The sample holds many counts of this clonotype. This chain uses TRBV10-3 with TRBJ2-1; 7 bases are a match to TRBD2. V shed 0 bases, J shed 7 bases, and the junction held 9 bases outside the gene matches. This CDR3 region has 16 residues. CDR1 and CDR2 (germline): ENHRY, SYGVKD. The DNA of the CDR3 is TGTGCCATCAGTGAGTCTGCGGCGGCCGGGAGGAATGAGCAGTTCTTC. Its translation: CAISESAAAGRNEQFF.

There are many counts of this clonotype. This chain uses TRBV27 with TRBJ2-3; D unclear. Trimming pared 4 bases from V and 2 bases from J, leaving 7 bases between. The CDR3 contains 13 residues. Per the germline V gene, CDR1 is MNHEY and CDR2 is SMNVEV (reference sequence). CDR3 coding DNA: TGTGCCAGCAGTTGGTCCCTCACAGATACGCAGTATTTT. Translated, it gives CASSWSLTDTQYF.

This chain joins TRBV5-5 and TRBJ2-3; 7 positions match TRBD2. The germline gives CDR1 SGHKS, CDR2 YYEKEE (reference sequence). The CDR3 contains 14 residues. Trimming removed 3 bases from V and 2 bases from J; junction bases left unmatched: 3. CDR3 coding DNA: TGTGCCAGCAGCTCTAGCGGTCACACAGATACGCAGTATTTT. Its protein is CASSSSGHTDTQYF. The full variable domain, in which reference TRBV5-5 and TRBJ2-3 provide the parts outside the CDR3, is DAGVTQSPTHLIKTRGQQVTLRCSPISGHKSVSWYQQVLGQGPQFIFQYYEKEERGRGNFPDRFSARQFPNYSSELNVNALLLGDSALYLCASSSSGHTDTQYFGPGTRLTVL.

This rearrangement joins TRBV7-3 to TRBJ2-7; TRBD2 aligns across 12 bases. The trim removed 2 bases at V and 3 bases at J, leaving 2 bases unmatched. Per germline, CDR1 SGHTA and CDR2 FQGTGA. The CDR3 has 15 residues. As DNA, the CDR3 is TGTGCCAGCAGCTTAGGACTAGCGGGGCGCTACGAGCAGTACTTC. Translation: CASSLGLAGRYEQYF.

The chain employs TRBV5-5 and TRBJ2-7; D gene unclear. This CDR3 has 15 amino acids. V was cut by 0 bases and J by 0 bases, with 10 bases left in between. The germline CDR1 and CDR2 sequences are SGHKS and YYEKEE (reference sequence). Written as DNA, the CDR3 is TGTGCCAGCAGCTTGGCCCCGGATAGCTCCTACGAGCAGTACGTC. It specifies CASSLAPDSSYEQYV.

This clonotype has ten or more counts. V gene TRBV27 combines with J gene TRBJ1-2, with TRBD1 matching 7 bases. The V and J ends lost 5 bases and 1 base, in that order; junction bases with no gene match: 13. This CDR3 has 17 amino acids. Germline V gene data show CDR1 as MNHEY and CDR2 as SMNVEV (reference sequence). The CDR3 here is CASSPSNPGQSNYGYTF. The CDR3 DNA is TGTGCCAGCAGTCCTTCAAATCCGGGACAGAGTAACTATGGCTACACCTTC.

The rearrangement joins TRBV29-1 to TRBJ2-7; D uncertain. Germline assignment: CDR1 SQVTM and CDR2 ANQGSEA. The CDR3 consists of 13 residues. The V end lost 3 bases, the J end lost 2 bases, and 11 bases lay between the germline ends. The CDR3 region has the DNA TGCAGCGTTGACCTGGACGGAACCTACGAGCAGTACTTC. It yields the protein CSVDLDGTYEQYF.

This clonotype was counted many times. The genes are TRBV7-9 and TRBJ2-1; the D is unclear. V lost 7 bases, J lost 5 bases, and 9 bases lay in between. The germline V gene encodes CDR1 SEHNR and CDR2 FQNEAQ (reference sequence). The CDR3 contains 12 residues. CDR3 loop: CASTQEDNEQFF. CDR3 DNA: TGTGCCAGCACCCAGGAAGACAATGAGCAGTTCTTC.